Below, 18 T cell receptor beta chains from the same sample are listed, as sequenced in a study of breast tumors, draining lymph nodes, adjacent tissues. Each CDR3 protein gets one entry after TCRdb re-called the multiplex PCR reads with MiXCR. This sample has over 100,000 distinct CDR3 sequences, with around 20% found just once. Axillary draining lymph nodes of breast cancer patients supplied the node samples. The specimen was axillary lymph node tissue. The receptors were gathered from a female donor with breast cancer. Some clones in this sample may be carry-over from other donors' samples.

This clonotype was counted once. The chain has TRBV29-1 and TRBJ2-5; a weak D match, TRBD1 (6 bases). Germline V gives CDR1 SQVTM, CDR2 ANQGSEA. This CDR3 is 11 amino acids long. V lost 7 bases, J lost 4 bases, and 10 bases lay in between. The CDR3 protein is CSAGARETQYF. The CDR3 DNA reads TGCAGCGCAGGGGCGCGAGAGACCCAGTACTTC.

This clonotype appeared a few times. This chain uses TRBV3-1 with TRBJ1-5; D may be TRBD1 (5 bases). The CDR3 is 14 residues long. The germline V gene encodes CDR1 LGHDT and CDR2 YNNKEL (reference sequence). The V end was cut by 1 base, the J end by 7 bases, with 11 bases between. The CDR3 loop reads CASSQAGGAQPQHF. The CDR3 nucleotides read TGTGCCAGCAGCCAAGCTGGAGGGGCCCAGCCCCAGCATTTT.

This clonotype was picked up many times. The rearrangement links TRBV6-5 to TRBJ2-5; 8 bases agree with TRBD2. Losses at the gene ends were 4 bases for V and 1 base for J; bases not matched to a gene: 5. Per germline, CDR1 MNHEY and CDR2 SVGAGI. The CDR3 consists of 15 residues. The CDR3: CASSSSGSFQETQYF. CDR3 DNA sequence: TGTGCCAGCAGTTCCAGCGGGAGCTTCCAAGAGACCCAGTACTTC.

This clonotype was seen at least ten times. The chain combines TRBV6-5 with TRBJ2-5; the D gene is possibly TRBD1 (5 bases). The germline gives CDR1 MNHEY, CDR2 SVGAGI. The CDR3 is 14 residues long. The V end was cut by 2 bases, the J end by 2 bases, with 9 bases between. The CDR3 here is CASSYGALQETQYF. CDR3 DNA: TGTGCCAGCAGTTACGGGGCCCTACAAGAGACCCAGTACTTC.

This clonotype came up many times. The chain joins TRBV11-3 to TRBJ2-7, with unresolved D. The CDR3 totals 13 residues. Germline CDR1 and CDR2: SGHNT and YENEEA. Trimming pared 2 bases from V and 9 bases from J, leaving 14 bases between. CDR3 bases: TGTGCCAGCAGCTTAAGGATTTCCCCTGGGCAGTACTTC. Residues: CASSLRISPGQYF.

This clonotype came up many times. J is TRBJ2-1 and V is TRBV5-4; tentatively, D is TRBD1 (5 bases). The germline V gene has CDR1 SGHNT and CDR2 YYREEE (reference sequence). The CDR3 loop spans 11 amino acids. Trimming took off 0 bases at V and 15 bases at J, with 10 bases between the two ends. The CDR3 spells CASSLGTSAFF. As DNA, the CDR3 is TGTGCCAGCAGCTTGGGGACATCCGCGTTCTTC. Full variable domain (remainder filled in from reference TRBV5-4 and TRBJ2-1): ETGVTQSPTHLIKTRGQQVTLRCSSQSGHNTVSWYQQALGQGPQFIFQYYREEENGRGNFPPRFSGLQFPNYSSELNVNALELDDSALYLCASSLGTSAFFGPGTRLTVL.

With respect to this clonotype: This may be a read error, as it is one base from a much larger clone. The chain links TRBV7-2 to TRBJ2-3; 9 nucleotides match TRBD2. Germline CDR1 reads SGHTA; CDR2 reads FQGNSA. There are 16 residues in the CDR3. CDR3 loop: CASSLGGGRAADTQCF. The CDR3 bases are TGTGCCAGCAGCTTAGGAGGCGGGAGGGCCGCAGATACGCAGTGTTTT.

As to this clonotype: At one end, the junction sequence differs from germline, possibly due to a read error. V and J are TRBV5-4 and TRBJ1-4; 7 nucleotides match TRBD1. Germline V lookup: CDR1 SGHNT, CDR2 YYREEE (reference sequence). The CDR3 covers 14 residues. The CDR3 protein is CASNLGQRNEKLFF. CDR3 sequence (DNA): TGTGCCAGCAACTTGGGACAGCGGAATGAAAAACTGTTTTTT.

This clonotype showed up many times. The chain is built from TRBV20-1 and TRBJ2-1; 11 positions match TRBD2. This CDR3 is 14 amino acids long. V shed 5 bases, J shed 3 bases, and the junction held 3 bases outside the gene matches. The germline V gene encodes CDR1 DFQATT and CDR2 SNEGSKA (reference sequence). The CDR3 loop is CSAFTSGGYNEQFF. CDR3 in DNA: TGCAGTGCTTTTACTAGCGGGGGCTACAATGAGCAGTTCTTC.

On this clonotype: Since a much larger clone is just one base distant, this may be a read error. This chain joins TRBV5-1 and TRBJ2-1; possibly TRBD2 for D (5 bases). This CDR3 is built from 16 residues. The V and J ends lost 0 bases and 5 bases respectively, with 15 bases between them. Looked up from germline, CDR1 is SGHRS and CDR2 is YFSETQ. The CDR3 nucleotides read TGCGCCAGCAGCTTGGATGTAGCGAGGTCCCACAATGAGCAGTTCTTC. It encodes CASSLDVARSHNEQFF.

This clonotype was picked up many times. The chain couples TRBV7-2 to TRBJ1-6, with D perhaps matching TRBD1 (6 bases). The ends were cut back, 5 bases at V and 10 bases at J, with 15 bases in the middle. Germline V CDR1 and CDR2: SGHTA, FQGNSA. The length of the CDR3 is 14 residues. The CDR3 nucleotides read TGTGCCAGCAGCGAAGGGGGGAAGGGGTCACCCCTCCACTTT. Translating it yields CASSEGGKGSPLHF.

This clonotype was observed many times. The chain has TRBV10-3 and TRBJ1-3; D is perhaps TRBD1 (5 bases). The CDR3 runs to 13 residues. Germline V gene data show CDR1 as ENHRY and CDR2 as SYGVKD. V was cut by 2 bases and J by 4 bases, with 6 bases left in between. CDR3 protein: CAISERTGNTIYF. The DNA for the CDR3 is TGTGCCATCAGTGAGCGGACAGGAAACACCATATATTTT.

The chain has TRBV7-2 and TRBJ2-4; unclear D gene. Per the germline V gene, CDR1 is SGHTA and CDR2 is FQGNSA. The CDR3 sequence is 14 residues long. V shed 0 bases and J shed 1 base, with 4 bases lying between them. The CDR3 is CASSLAPAKNIQYF. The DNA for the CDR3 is TGTGCCAGCAGCTTAGCCCCTGCCAAAAACATTCAGTACTTC.

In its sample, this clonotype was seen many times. CDR3 bases: TGCGCCAGCAGCTTATACGGGCAGACCCAGTACTTC. Translation gives CASSLYGQTQYF. The chain carries TRBV5-1 and TRBJ2-5; D is unclear. The germline CDR1 and CDR2 sequences are SGHRS and YFSETQ. The CDR3 is 12 amino acids. V was clipped by 2 bases and J by 6 bases, with 8 bases between them.

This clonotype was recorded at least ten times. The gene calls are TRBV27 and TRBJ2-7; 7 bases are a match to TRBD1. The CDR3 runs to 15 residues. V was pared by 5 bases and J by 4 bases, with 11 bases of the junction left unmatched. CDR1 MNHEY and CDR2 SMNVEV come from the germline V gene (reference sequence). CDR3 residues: CASSNRQGRGYEQYF. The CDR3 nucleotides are TGTGCCAGCAGTAACCGACAGGGAAGGGGTTACGAGCAGTACTTC.

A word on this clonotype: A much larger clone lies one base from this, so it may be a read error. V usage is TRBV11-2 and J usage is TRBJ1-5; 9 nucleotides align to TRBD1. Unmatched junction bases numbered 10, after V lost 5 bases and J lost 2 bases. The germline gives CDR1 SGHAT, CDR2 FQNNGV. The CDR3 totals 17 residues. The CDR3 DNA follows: TGTGCCAGCAGCCTCGGGACAGGGAAGGTTGGCAATCAGCCCCAGCATTTT. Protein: CASSLGTGKVGNQPQHF.

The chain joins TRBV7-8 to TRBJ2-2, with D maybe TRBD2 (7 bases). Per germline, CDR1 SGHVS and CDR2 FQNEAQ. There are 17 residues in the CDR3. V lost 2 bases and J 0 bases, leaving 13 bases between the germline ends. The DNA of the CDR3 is TGTGCCAGCAGCTTAAGAGGGCGGGGGCCGAACACCGGGGAGCTGTTTTTT. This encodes CASSLRGRGPNTGELFF.

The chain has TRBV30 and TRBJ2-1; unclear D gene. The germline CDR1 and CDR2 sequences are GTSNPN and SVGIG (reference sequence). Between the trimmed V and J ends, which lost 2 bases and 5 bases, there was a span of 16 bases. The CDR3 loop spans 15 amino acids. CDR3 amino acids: CAWSRARIRDNEQFF. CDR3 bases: TGTGCCTGGAGTCGGGCCCGAATCAGAGACAATGAGCAGTTCTTC.